This TCR beta chain was sequenced during a study of cytomegalovirus exposure and HLA in healthy donors. A word on this clone: Its target is unknown.

Study-wide results and caveats: There were a few CMV-associated chains whose specificity for CMV antigens was confirmed in vitro.

This CDR3 is 18 amino acids long. Germline loops: CDR1 LNHNV, CDR2 YYDKDF (reference sequence). The V gene end was trimmed by 1 base and the J gene end by 6 bases; junction bases not matched to a gene: 9. Measured with immunoSEQ multiplex PCR; TCRdb has only the in-frame clones, and not every one. The table records 180,000 or so clones, around nine tenths of them present only once. Specimen: PBMCs. This chain connects TRBV15 to TRBJ2-7; TRBD2 matches 16 bases. The sequence derives from a woman in her thirties in good health and CMV-seronegative. CDR3 sequence (DNA): TGTGCCACCAGCAGAGCAACGGGACTAGCGGGGGGGCCGGGCGAGCAGTACTTC. This gives the protein CATSRATGLAGGPGEQYF.